The entry below gives a single TCR beta chain sequence along with its context. Its cognate antigen is unknown. Stated time point: cycle 4 day 1 (C4D1), after less than 7 weeks of nivolumab. Every single patient, without exception, relapsed after autologous stem cell transplantation, and brentuximab vedotin exposure varied. Magnetic negative selection was used to purify CD8+ T cells from thawed PBMCs. Patients' outcomes at their best amounted to complete response, partial response or progressive disease. Trimming took off 5 bases at V and 6 bases at J, with 13 bases between the two ends. Germline CDR1 MGHDK, CDR2 SYGVNS. CDR3 length: 13 amino acids. This specimen belongs to a study of PD-1 blockade in classical Hodgkin lymphoma. Whole-study results and caveats: At baseline, newly diagnosed patients reportedly showed less TCR diversity than healthy donors. Exclusion applied to patients who initiated nivolumab less than 1 year following ASCT.

TCRdb keeps only in-frame clones here, not all; method: immunoSEQ multiplex PCR. This table holds under 3,500 clones, 75% to 90% found once. This clonotype was sampled from a human donor with classical Hodgkin lymphoma. The material sequenced was CD8+ T cells from blood, taken before the fourth cycle of nivolumab. The chain uses TRBV25-1 and TRBJ1-2; D is unclear. The CDR3 nucleotides are TGTGCCAGCAGTAAGGGTGTTCTCCATGGCTACACCTTC. Its protein is CASSKGVLHGYTF.